Shown below are 16 T cell receptor beta chains from a single sample sequenced in a study of T cell changes during pregnancy in multiple sclerosis. Clones were sequenced by immunoSEQ multiplex PCR, and TCRdb holds only the in-frame ones, with some missing. The repertoire holds tens of thousands of clones, with less than 90% as singletons. The material was CD4+ T cells from peripheral blood mononuclear cells, obtained in the first trimester of pregnancy. These receptors were obtained from a female donor with multiple sclerosis, enrolled in a pregnancy study.

This chain joins TRBV25-1 and TRBJ1-2; 8 bases are shared with TRBD1. The ends lost 10 bases at V and 3 bases at J; junction bases unmatched: 10. This CDR3 is built from 14 residues. Germline values: CDR1 MGHDK, CDR2 SYGVNS. CDR3 DNA: TGTGCCATCCTCTCGGACAGGGAGGACTATGGCTACACCTTC. It translates to CAILSDREDYGYTF.

The CDR3 nucleotides read TGTGCCAGCAGTGAAGACAAGACCTACGAGCAGTACTTC. It yields the protein CASSEDKTYEQYF. The chain combines TRBV2 with TRBJ2-7; D is ambiguous. There are 13 residues in the CDR3. Between the trimmed V and J ends, which lost 1 base and 2 bases, there was a span of 6 bases. Germline V lookup: CDR1 SNHLY, CDR2 FYNNEI.

Only a few counts were recorded for this clone. The chain couples TRBV5-1 to TRBJ2-7; 8 bases are shared with TRBD1. Trimming took 0 bases from V and 6 from J; bases not matched to a gene: 8. CDR1 is SGHRS, CDR2 YFSETQ, per germline. This CDR3 contains 15 residues. CDR3 sequence reads: CASSLVAGGSGEQYF. The CDR3 nucleotides are TGCGCCAGCAGCTTGGTGGCAGGGGGCTCCGGCGAGCAGTACTTC.

By its share, this clone is medium-sized. The J gene is TRBJ1-4, the V gene TRBV29-1; D is unclear. V was pared by 7 bases and J by 8 bases, with 11 bases between. The CDR3 sequence is 11 residues long. CDR1 is SQVTM, CDR2 ANQGSEA, per germline. The CDR3 sequence is CSGGEKEKLFF. The CDR3 DNA reads TGCAGCGGCGGCGAGAAGGAAAAACTGTTTTTT.

In its sample, this clone was seen a few times. The chain combines TRBV28 with TRBJ2-4; D remains ambiguous. This CDR3 is 14 amino acids long. The V and J ends lost 2 bases and 1 base respectively, with 6 bases between them. The germline V gene encodes CDR1 MDHEN and CDR2 SYDVKM. CDR3 coding DNA: TGTGCCAGCAGTTTACACGGGGCCAAAAACATTCAGTACTTC. Encoded protein: CASSLHGAKNIQYF.

The chain is built from TRBV29-1 and TRBJ2-7, with a tentative D call TRBD2 (5 bases). The germline V and J ends were trimmed by 6 bases and 5 bases, with 11 bases remaining between them. Germline CDR1 and CDR2: SQVTM and ANQGSEA. CDR3 length: 11 residues. This chain's CDR3 is CSVSLADEQYF. CDR3 sequence (DNA): TGCAGCGTATCCCTAGCAGACGAGCAGTACTTC.

V is TRBV28 and J is TRBJ1-1, with 8 bases identical to TRBD1. The CDR3 length is 13 residues. From germline, CDR1 is MDHEN and CDR2 SYDVKM. The ends lost 6 bases at V and 4 bases at J; junction bases unmatched: 4. CDR3 nucleotide sequence: TGTGCCAGCAGCACAGGGGGTCGCACTGAAGCTTTCTTT. Protein: CASSTGGRTEAFF.

This chain connects TRBV5-1 to TRBJ2-3; TRBD2 agrees at 11 bases. The germline V gene has CDR1 SGHRS and CDR2 YFSETQ. The ends lost 4 bases at V and 2 bases at J; junction bases unmatched: 9. The CDR3 runs 17 residues. The CDR3 DNA sequence: TGCGCCAGCAGCCTATACGGGACTAGCGGAGCCACAGATACGCAGTATTTT. Translating it yields CASSLYGTSGATDTQYF.

The chain is built from TRBV12-5 and TRBJ2-1, with D possibly TRBD2 on 6 matching bases. Looked up from germline, CDR1 is LGHNT and CDR2 is FRNRAP. The germline V and J ends were trimmed by 8 bases and 4 bases, with 18 bases remaining between them. The length of the CDR3 is 15 residues. The CDR3, as DNA: TGTGCTAGTCCTAGGGACTCCAGAAGTTACAATGAGCAGTTCTTC. This translates into CASPRDSRSYNEQFF.

The chain uses TRBV30 and TRBJ1-3, with D perhaps matching TRBD1 (6 bases). There are 16 residues in the CDR3. Germline CDR1 reads GTSNPN; CDR2 reads SVGIG (reference sequence). V shed 2 bases and J shed 5 bases, with 19 bases lying between them. CDR3 DNA: TGTGCCTGGAGTATTATACAATGGGGGCGACGAAACACCATATATTTT. Translation: CAWSIIQWGRRNTIYF.

The genes are TRBV18 and TRBJ2-5, with no clear D. There are 12 residues in the CDR3. V lost 6 bases and J lost 1, with 6 bases in between. Germline values: CDR1 KGHSH, CDR2 LQKENI. The CDR3 bases are TGTGCCAGCTCGCCGAGCCAAGAGACCCAGTACTTC. This gives the protein CASSPSQETQYF.

The table lists this clone with many counts. The V and J genes are TRBV10-1 and TRBJ1-5; maybe TRBD1 (6 bases). V gave up 5 bases and J gave up 6 bases, with 11 bases separating them. From germline, CDR1 is WNHNN and CDR2 SYGVQD (reference sequence). The CDR3 is 13 amino acids. CDR3 nucleotides: TGCGCCAGCAGTCAGGGGACGACTCAGCCCCAGCATTTT. This encodes CASSQGTTQPQHF.

J is TRBJ2-1 and V is TRBV15, with 7 bases that match TRBD2. CDR1 and CDR2 from the germline V gene are LNHNV and YYDKDF (reference sequence). The CDR3 covers 16 residues. Trimming cost V 5 bases and J 1 base; bases outside gene matches: 8. This chain's CDR3 is CATSGGVRESYNEQFF. The DNA for the CDR3 is TGTGCCACCAGCGGTGGGGTGCGGGAGTCCTACAATGAGCAGTTCTTC. Combining the CDR3 with reference TRBV15 and TRBJ2-1 gives the whole variable domain DAMVIQNPRYQVTQFGKPVTLSCSQTLNHNVMYWYQQKSSQAPKLLFHYYDKDFNNEADTPDNFQSRRPNTSFCFLDIRSPGLGDTAMYLCATSGGVRESYNEQFFGPGTRLTVL.

Only one count was recorded for this clone. The rearrangement uses TRBV7-9 and TRBJ2-2; 7 bases match TRBD1. J lost 4 bases, V lost 2 bases, and 1 base had no gene match. CDR1 and CDR2 from the germline V gene are SEHNR and FQNEAQ (reference sequence). The CDR3 is made up of 14 amino acids. The chain's CDR3 is CASSLTGVTGELFF. The CDR3, as DNA: TGTGCCAGCAGCTTAACAGGGGTCACCGGGGAGCTGTTTTTT. The whole variable domain, filled in from reference TRBV7-9 and TRBJ2-2, reads DTGVSQNPRHKITKRGQNVTFRCDPISEHNRLYWYRQTLGQGPEFLTYFQNEAQLEKSRLLSDRFSAERPKGSFSTLEIQRTEQGDSAMYLCASSLTGVTGELFFGEGSRLTVL.

The chain links TRBV7-2 to TRBJ1-4; 7 bases fit TRBD1. The CDR3 is 15 amino acids. Germline loops: CDR1 SGHTA, CDR2 FQGNSA. The ends lost 3 bases at V and 4 bases at J; junction bases unmatched: 5. The CDR3 here is CASSFQTGNNEKLFF. The CDR3 nucleotides read TGTGCCAGCAGCTTTCAGACAGGGAATAATGAAAAACTGTTTTTT.

The rearrangement uses TRBV4-3 and TRBJ2-6, with D perhaps TRBD1 (5 bases). This CDR3 spans 14 amino acids. CDR1 and CDR2 from the germline V gene are LGHNA and YSLEER. Trimming stripped 0 bases from V and 12 bases from J, with 12 bases between. As DNA, the CDR3 is TGCGCCAGCAGCCAAGACTCCAGGGCGTTCGTCCTGACTTTC. Its protein is CASSQDSRAFVLTF.